These T cell receptor beta chains were read from a single sample in a study of shared clonotypes between healthy human individuals. The protocol was immunoSEQ multiplex PCR, while the TCRdb copy is restricted to in-frame clones and leaves out a portion. The sample contains about 750,000 clones, 90% to 95% of which appear only once. The sample was naive CD8+ T cells sorted from blood. The source is a man in his thirties or forties in good health. Both conserved end residues are part of each CDR3. A D gene is named only where the DNA matches it firmly. The listing skips clone size in some rows; elsewhere it reads once, few, many or a size class.

J gene	clone size	V gene	CDR3 length	D gene	CDR3 DNA	CDR3 protein
TRBJ2-5	NA	TRBV5-1	15	NA	TGCGCCAGCAGCTTGGCACTATCCCTGGGGGAGACCCAGTACTTC	CASSLALSLGETQYF
TRBJ2-1	NA	TRBV27	11	NA	TGTGCCAGTGGGACTCTAAATGAGCAGTTCTTC	CASGTLNEQFF
TRBJ1-5	NA	TRBV19	15	NA	TGTGCCAGTAGTATCACAGGGTATAGCAATCAGCCCCAGCATTTT	CASSITGYSNQPQHF
TRBJ2-7	NA	TRBV2	13	NA	TGTGCCAGCCCAGCAGGGGGAGGCCACGAGCAGTACTTC	CASPAGGGHEQYF
TRBJ2-1	NA	TRBV10-1	18	NA	TGCGCCAGCAGTGAAGGGGTACCGGGGGAACTTTTCTACAATGAGCAGTTCTTC	CASSEGVPGELFYNEQFF
TRBJ2-6	NA	TRBV18	19	NA	TGTGCCAGCTCACCACTAAGCTCCCCCGCCAACTCTGGGGCCAACGTCCTGACTTTC	CASSPLSSPANSGANVLTF
TRBJ1-1	NA	TRBV7-9	15	NA	TGTGCCAGCAGCTTAGGGTACAGGTTGAACACTGAAGCTTTCTTT	CASSLGYRLNTEAFF
TRBJ2-7	NA	TRBV6-5	13	NA	TGTGCCAGCAGTTACCGACAGACCTACGAGCAGTACTTC	CASSYRQTYEQYF
TRBJ2-1	NA	TRBV9	15	TRBD1	TGTGCCAGCAGCGTAGGAACAGGGGTGGCCAATGAGCAGTTCTTC	CASSVGTGVANEQFF
TRBJ2-1	NA	TRBV28	15	TRBD1	TGTGCCAGCAGTCTTAGACAGGGGCCCTACAATGAGCAGTTCTTC	CASSLRQGPYNEQFF
TRBJ2-7	NA	TRBV13	15	NA	TGTGCCAGCAGTCACACCGCGGAGGAGGACTACGAGCAGTACTTC	CASSHTAEEDYEQYF
TRBJ2-1	NA	TRBV28	13	NA	TGTGCCGGGAGAAAGACAGGAAACAATGAGCAGTTCTTC	CAGRKTGNNEQFF
TRBJ2-7	NA	TRBV10-1	15	TRBD1	TGCGCCAGCAGTGCCTACCGGGACAGCACCTACGAGCAGTACTTC	CASSAYRDSTYEQYF
TRBJ2-1	NA	TRBV6-6	12	NA	TGTGCCAGCAGTCCCTATAGGGATGAGCAGTTCTTC	CASSPYRDEQFF
TRBJ2-3	once	TRBV28	15	NA	TGTGCCAGCAGTTTCAGCAGATCCGGCACAGATACGCAGTATTTT	CASSFSRSGTDTQYF
TRBJ1-1	few	TRBV28	10	NA	TGTGCCAGCAGTTTTCGGGAGGCTTTCTTT	CASSFREAFF
TRBJ2-7	NA	TRBV30	13	NA	TGTGCCTGGAGCTCAACGGACAGAGACCAGCAGTACTTC	CAWSSTDRDQQYF
TRBJ2-2	NA	TRBV11-2	14	NA	TGTGCCAGCAGCTCATCTCTTGGGCCCGGGGAGCTGTTTTTT	CASSSSLGPGELFF
TRBJ2-5	NA	TRBV15	15	TRBD1	TGTGCCACCAGCCTCTACAGGGGGCGCGAGGAGACCCAGTACTTC	CATSLYRGREETQYF
TRBJ1-5	NA	TRBV6-1	15	NA	TGTGCCAGCAGACTGATAATAGGGACAAATCAGCCCCAGCATTTT	CASRLIIGTNQPQHF
TRBJ2-4	NA	TRBV5-8	16	TRBD1	TGTGCCAGCAGCCTACAGGGGGTGGTAGCCAAAAACATTCAGTACTTC	CASSLQGVVAKNIQYF
TRBJ1-5	NA	TRBV27	16	NA	TGTGCCAGCAGTTTGGGGGGGCTGGGGAGCAATCAGCCCCAGCATTTT	CASSLGGLGSNQPQHF
TRBJ2-3	NA	TRBV5-1	13	TRBD2	TGCGCCAGCAGCGACGGACTAGCGGAGGGACAGTATTTT	CASSDGLAEGQYF
TRBJ1-1	NA	TRBV6-1	13	NA	TGTGCCAGCAGAGCAGGTGGTGGCACTGAAGCTTTCTTT	CASRAGGGTEAFF
TRBJ1-5	NA	TRBV21-1	18	NA	TGTGCCAGCAGCAAAGTAATCCAGGGGAATTGGAGCAATCAGCCCCAGCATTTT	CASSKVIQGNWSNQPQHF
TRBJ2-3	NA	TRBV28	17	TRBD2	TGTGCCAGCAGTTTATTGGGAGCGGGAGGGAGCACAGATACGCAGTATTTT	CASSLLGAGGSTDTQYF
TRBJ2-3	NA	TRBV29-1	13	NA	TGCAGCGTTGTCAGGGTAGGCACAGATACGCAGTATTTT	CSVVRVGTDTQYF
TRBJ1-1	NA	TRBV27	13	NA	TGTGCCAGCAGTTTATCGATTTCCACTGAAGCTTTCTTT	CASSLSISTEAFF
TRBJ1-1	NA	TRBV7-2	13	NA	TGTGCCAGCAGCTTAGCTCTGGGGCGGGTAGCTTTCTTT	CASSLALGRVAFF
TRBJ2-1	NA	TRBV7-6	16	TRBD2	TGTGCCAGCAGCCCAAGAGAGGGACTAGCGGGAAATGAGCAGTTCTTC	CASSPREGLAGNEQFF
TRBJ2-3	NA	TRBV7-8	15	NA	TGTGCCAGCAGCTTTCAGGGGACTAGCACAGATACGCAGTATTTT	CASSFQGTSTDTQYF
TRBJ2-7	NA	TRBV27	15	TRBD2	TGTGCCAGCAGTTTTCTAGCGGATCTCCCACTAGAGCAGTACTTC	CASSFLADLPLEQYF
TRBJ2-2	NA	TRBV27	13	NA	TGTGCCAGCCTTGACGAAGGGACCGGGGAGCTGTTTTTT	CASLDEGTGELFF
TRBJ1-6	NA	TRBV27	17	NA	TGTGCCAGCAGTTTGGCCAGCCCTGGCTCCTATAATTCACCCCTCCACTTT	CASSLASPGSYNSPLHF
TRBJ2-2	NA	TRBV7-9	16	NA	TGTGCCAGCAGCCCTGAAGAAACCCGGAGCACCGGGGAGCTGTTTTTT	CASSPEETRSTGELFF
TRBJ2-5	NA	TRBV18	16	NA	TGTGCCAGCTCACCGCTTGGAGGAGTGAGCGAGGAGACCCAGTACTTC	CASSPLGGVSEETQYF
TRBJ2-7	NA	TRBV5-6	11	NA	TGTGCCAGCACCTTTGGATACGAGCAGTACTTC	CASTFGYEQYF
TRBJ2-2	NA	TRBV6-4	16	NA	TGTGCCAGCAGTGAAGACTACGGGAAGGGCACCGGGGAGCTGTTTTTT	CASSEDYGKGTGELFF
TRBJ2-7	NA	TRBV7-6	15	NA	TGTGCCAGCAGCTCGGGGGACGCAGCCTCCTACGAGCAGTACTTC	CASSSGDAASYEQYF
TRBJ2-1	NA	TRBV15	15	TRBD2	TGTGCCACCAGCAGAGGGACTAGCGGATACAATGAGCAGTTCTTC	CATSRGTSGYNEQFF
TRBJ2-5	NA	TRBV6-5	15	TRBD1	TGTGCCAGCAGCCCAACAGGGGGATTCGGGGAGACCCAGTACTTC	CASSPTGGFGETQYF
TRBJ2-1	NA	TRBV6-4	16	NA	TGTGCCAGCAGTGACCGCGGGGACTCAGGATACAATGAGCAGTTCTTC	CASSDRGDSGYNEQFF
TRBJ2-1	NA	TRBV7-3	14	NA	TGTGCCAGCAGCTTAACTCCCTCGGACAATGAGCAGTTCTTC	CASSLTPSDNEQFF
TRBJ1-1	NA	TRBV5-1	14	NA	TGCGCCAGCAGCTTGGGTAAGGGGTTTACTGAAGCTTTCTTT	CASSLGKGFTEAFF
TRBJ2-2	NA	TRBV27	17	TRBD2	TGTGCCAGCAGTTCGAAGCGGGAGCTAGTATACACCGGGGAGCTGTTTTTT	CASSSKRELVYTGELFF
TRBJ2-1	NA	TRBV7-9	17	TRBD1	TGTGCCAGCAGCCCCTACCCGACAGGGAGCTCCTACAATGAGCAGTTCTTC	CASSPYPTGSSYNEQFF
TRBJ2-5	NA	TRBV9	15	NA	TGTGCCAGCAGCGTAGGCCAGGACAGCCAAGAGACCCAGTACTTC	CASSVGQDSQETQYF
TRBJ2-3	NA	TRBV10-1	17	TRBD2	TGCGCCAGCAGCCCCACCATACTAGCGGGAGGCGGGGATACGCAGTATTTT	CASSPTILAGGGDTQYF